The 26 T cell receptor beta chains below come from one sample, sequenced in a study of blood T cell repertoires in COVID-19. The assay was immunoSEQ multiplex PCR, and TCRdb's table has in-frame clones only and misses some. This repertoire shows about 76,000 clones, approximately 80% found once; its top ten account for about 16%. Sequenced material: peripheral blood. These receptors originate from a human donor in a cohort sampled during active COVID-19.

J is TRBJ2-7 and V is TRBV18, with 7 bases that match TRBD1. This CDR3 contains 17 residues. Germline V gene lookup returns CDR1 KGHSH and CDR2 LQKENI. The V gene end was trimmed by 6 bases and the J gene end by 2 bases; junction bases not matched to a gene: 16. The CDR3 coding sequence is TGTGCCAGCTCGGCTCCGGGACAGACATCAACTCCCTACGAGCAGTACTTC. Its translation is CASSAPGQTSTPYEQYF.

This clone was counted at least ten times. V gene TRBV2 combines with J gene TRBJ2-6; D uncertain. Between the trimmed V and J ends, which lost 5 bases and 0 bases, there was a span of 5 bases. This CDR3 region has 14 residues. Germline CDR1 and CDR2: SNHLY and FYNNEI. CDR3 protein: CASSQVSGANVLTF. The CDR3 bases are TGTGCCAGCAGTCAGGTCTCTGGGGCCAACGTCCTGACTTTC.

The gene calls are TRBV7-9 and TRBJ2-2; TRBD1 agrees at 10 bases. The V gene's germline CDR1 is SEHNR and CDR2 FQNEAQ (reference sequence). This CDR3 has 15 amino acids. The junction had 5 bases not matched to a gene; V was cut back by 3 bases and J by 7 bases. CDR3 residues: CASSFGTGVNGELFF. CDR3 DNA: TGTGCCAGCAGCTTCGGGACAGGGGTTAACGGGGAGCTGTTTTTT.

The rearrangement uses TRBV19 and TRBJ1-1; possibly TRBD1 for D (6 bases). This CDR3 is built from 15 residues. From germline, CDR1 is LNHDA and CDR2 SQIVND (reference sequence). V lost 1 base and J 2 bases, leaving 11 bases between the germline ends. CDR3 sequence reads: CASSIGKDSNTEAFF. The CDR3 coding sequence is TGTGCCAGTAGTATAGGTAAGGACAGCAACACTGAAGCTTTCTTT.

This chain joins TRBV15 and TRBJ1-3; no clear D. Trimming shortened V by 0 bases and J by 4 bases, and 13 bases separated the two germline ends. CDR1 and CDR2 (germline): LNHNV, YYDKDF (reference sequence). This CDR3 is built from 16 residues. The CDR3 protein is CATSRDPNIVGNTIYF. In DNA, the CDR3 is TGTGCCACCAGCAGAGATCCCAACATTGTGGGAAACACCATATATTTT.

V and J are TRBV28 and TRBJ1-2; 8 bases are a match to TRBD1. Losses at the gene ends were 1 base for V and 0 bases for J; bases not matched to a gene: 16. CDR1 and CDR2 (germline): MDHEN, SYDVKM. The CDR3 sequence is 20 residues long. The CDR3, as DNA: TGTGCCAGCAGTTTATCCCCTGTATGGACAGGGAGGGTACCTAACTATGGCTACACCTTC. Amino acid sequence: CASSLSPVWTGRVPNYGYTF.

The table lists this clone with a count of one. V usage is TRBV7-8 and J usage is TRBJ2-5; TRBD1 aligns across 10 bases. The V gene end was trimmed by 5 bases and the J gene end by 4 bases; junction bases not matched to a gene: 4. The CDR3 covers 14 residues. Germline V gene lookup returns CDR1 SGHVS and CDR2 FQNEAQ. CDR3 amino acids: CASSARDRGETQYF. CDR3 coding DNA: TGTGCCAGCAGCGCCCGGGACAGGGGAGAGACCCAGTACTTC.

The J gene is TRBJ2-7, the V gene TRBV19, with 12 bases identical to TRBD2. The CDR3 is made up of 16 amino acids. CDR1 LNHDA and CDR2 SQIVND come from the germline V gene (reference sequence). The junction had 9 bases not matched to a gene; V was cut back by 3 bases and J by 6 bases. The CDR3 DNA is TGTGCCAGTAGTATTGGGGCTAGCGGGAGGGCGACCGAGCAGTACTTC. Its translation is CASSIGASGRATEQYF.

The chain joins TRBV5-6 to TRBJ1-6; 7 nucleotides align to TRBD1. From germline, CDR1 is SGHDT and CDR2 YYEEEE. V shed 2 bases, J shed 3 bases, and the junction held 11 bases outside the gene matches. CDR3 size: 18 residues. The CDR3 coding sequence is TGTGCCAGCAGCTTACGGATGGGACAGAACCTCTATAATTCACCCCTCCACTTT. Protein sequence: CASSLRMGQNLYNSPLHF.

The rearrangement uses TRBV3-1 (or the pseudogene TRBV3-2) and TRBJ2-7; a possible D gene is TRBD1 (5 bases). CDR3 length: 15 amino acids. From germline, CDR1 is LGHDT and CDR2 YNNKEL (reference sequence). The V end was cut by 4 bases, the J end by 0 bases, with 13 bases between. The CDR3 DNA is TGTGCCAGCAGCCCTACCCCGACAGTCTCCTACGAGCAGTACTTC. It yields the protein CASSPTPTVSYEQYF.

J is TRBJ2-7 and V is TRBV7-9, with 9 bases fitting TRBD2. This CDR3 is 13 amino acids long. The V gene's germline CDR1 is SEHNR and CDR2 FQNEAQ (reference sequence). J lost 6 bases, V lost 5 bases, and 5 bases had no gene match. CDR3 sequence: CASSAGTSSEQYF. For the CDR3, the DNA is TGTGCCAGCAGCGCCGGGACTAGCTCCGAGCAGTACTTC.

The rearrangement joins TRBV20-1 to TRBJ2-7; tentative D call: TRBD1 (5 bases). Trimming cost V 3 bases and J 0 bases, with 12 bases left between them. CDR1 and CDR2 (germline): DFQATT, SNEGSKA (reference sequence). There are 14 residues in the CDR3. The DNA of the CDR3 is TGCAGTGCTAGTAGGGGCGGAACCTCCTACGAGCAGTACTTC. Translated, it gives CSASRGGTSYEQYF.

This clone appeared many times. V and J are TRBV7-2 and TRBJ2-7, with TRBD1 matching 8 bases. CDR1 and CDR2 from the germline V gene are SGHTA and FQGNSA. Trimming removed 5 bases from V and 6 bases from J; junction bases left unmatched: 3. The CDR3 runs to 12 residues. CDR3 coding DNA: TGTGCCAGCAGCGCAGACAGGGGCGAGCAGTACTTC. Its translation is CASSADRGEQYF.

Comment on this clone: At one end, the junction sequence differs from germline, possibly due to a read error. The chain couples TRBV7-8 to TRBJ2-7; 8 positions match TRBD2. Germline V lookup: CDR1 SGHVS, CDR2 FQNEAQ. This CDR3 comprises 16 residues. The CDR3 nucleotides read TGTGCCAGCAGCTCGCTAGCTACGGGAGGGTACATACTGCCCCACTTC. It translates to CASSSLATGGYILPHF.

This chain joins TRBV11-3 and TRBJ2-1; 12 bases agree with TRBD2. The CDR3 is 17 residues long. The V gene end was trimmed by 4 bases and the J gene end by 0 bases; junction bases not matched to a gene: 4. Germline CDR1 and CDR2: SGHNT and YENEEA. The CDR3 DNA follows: TGTGCCAGCAGCTCCGGACTAGCGGGGAGCTCCTACAATGAGCAGTTCTTC. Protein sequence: CASSSGLAGSSYNEQFF.

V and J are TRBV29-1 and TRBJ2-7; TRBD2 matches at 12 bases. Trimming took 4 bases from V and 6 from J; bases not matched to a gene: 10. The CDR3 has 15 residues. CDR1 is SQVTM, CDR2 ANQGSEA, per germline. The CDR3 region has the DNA TGCAGCGTTGGACTAGCGGGAGAAATTGTCTGCGAGCAGTACTTC. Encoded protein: CSVGLAGEIVCEQYF.

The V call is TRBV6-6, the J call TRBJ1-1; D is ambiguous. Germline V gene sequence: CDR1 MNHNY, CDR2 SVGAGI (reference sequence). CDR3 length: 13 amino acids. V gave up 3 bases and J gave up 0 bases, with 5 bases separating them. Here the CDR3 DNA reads TGTGCCAGCAGTTATAGTATGAACACTGAAGCTTTCTTT. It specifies CASSYSMNTEAFF.

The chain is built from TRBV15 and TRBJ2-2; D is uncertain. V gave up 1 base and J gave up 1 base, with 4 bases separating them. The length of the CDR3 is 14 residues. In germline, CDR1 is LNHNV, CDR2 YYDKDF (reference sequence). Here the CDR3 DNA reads TGTGCCACCAGCAGAGGAGAGAACACCGGGGAGCTGTTTTTT. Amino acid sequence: CATSRGENTGELFF. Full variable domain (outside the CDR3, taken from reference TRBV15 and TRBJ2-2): DAMVIQNPRYQVTQFGKPVTLSCSQTLNHNVMYWYQQKSSQAPKLLFHYYDKDFNNEADTPDNFQSRRPNTSFCFLDIRSPGLGDTAMYLCATSRGENTGELFFGEGSRLTVL.

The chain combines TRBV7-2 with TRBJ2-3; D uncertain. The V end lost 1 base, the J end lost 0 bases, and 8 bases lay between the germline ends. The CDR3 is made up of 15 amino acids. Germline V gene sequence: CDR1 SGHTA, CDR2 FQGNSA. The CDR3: CASSLVASSTDTQYF. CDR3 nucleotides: TGTGCCAGCAGCTTAGTGGCCTCCAGCACAGATACGCAGTATTTT.

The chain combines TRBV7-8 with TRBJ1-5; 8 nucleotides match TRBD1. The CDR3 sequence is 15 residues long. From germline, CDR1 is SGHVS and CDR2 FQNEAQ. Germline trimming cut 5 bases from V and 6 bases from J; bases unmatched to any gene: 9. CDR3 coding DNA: TGTGCCAGCAGCCGTAGCACAGGGACAGGTCAGCCCCAGCATTTT. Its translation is CASSRSTGTGQPQHF.

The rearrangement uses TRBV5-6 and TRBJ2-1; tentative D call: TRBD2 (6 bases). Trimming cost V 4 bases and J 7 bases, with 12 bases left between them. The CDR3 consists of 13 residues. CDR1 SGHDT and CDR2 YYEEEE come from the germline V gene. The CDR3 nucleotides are TGTGCCAGCAGCATTACTAGCAGGAATGAGCAGTTCTTC. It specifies CASSITSRNEQFF.

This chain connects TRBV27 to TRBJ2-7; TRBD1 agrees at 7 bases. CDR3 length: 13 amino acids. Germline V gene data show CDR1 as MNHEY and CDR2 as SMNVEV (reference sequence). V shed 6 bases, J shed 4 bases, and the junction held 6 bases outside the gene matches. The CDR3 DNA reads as TGTGCCAGCAGCCGGGGACAGATGTACGAGCAGTACTTC. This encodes CASSRGQMYEQYF.

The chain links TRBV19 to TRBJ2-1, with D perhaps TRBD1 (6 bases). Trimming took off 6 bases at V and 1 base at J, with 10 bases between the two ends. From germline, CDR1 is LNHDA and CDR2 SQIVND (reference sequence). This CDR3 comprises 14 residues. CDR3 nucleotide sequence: TGTGCCAGTAGCACCGACAGGTCCTACAATGAGCAGTTCTTC. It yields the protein CASSTDRSYNEQFF.

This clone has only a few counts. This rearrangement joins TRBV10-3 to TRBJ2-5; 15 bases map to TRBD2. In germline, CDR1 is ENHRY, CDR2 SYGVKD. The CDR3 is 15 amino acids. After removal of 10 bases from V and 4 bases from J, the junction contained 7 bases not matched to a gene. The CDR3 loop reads CASRTSGRAGETQYF. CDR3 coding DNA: TGTGCCAGCCGGACTAGCGGGAGGGCCGGAGAGACCCAGTACTTC.

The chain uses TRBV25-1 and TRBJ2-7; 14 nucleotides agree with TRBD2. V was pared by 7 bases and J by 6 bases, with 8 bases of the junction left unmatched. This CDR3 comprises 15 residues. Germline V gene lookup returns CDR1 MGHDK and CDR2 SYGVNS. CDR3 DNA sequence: TGTGCCAGCACCCCGGGACTAGCGGGAGTTTCCGAGCAGTACTTC. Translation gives CASTPGLAGVSEQYF.

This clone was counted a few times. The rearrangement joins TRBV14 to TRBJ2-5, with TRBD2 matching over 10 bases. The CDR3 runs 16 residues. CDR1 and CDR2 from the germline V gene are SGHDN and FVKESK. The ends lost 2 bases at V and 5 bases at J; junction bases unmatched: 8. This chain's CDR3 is CASSQKPLAGEETQYF. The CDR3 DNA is TGTGCCAGCAGCCAAAAGCCCCTAGCGGGAGAGGAGACCCAGTACTTC.